One and the same sample provided the 21 T cell receptor beta chains below, sequenced in a study of T cells in women clearing cervical HPV infection. The method was immunoSEQ multiplex PCR; TCRdb's version includes in-frame clones alone and lacks a portion of them. The sample totals about 32,000 clones. The sequencing input was blood buffy coat. The receptors were sampled from a woman between 18 and 70 years old with a cervical HPV16 infection that either progressed to CIN3+ or cleared (not recorded which).

On this clone: The missing CDR3 end, 3 residues past where the read stops, is filled in from the germline J gene. The chain joins TRBV10-3 to TRBJ2-7; 7 nucleotides agree with TRBD1. Germline trimming cut 6 bases from V and 5 bases from J; bases unmatched to any gene: 4. Germline V lookup: CDR1 ENHRY, CDR2 SYGVKD. The CDR3 totals 12 residues. The CDR3 protein is CAIRGQSDEQYF. The CDR3 DNA, read in part, is TGTGCCATCAGGGGACAGAGCGACGAG.

Remarks on this clone: The read gets to within 3 residues of the CDR3 end, and the germline J gene fills in the rest. This sample includes further DNA sequences coding for the same CDR3. The chain recombines TRBV18 with TRBJ2-3; no clear D gene. Germline V lookup: CDR1 KGHSH, CDR2 LQKENI. The length of the CDR3 is 14 residues. Trimming pared 3 bases from V and 1 base from J, leaving 8 bases between. CDR3 amino acids: CASSPLRGTDTQYF. CDR3 bases read: TGTGCCAGCTCACCCCTTAGGGGCACAGATACG.

As for this clone: An end of the junction differs from the germline gene, which may be a read error. The read ends 3 residues early relative to the CDR3; the germline J gene fills the gap. At the DNA level, this CDR3 is encoded by other sequences in the same sample as well. The chain uses TRBV19 and TRBJ1-3, with D maybe TRBD1 (6 bases). From germline, CDR1 is LNHDA and CDR2 SQIVND (reference sequence). CDR3 length: 14 residues. The CDR3 protein is CASAQGLGGNTIYF. The CDR3 DNA, read in part, is TGTGCCAGCGCCCAGGGGCTGGGAGGAAACACT. Full variable domain (outside the CDR3, taken from reference TRBV19 and TRBJ1-3): DGGITQSPKYLFRKEGQNVTLSCEQNLNHDAMYWYRQDPGQGLRLIYYSQIVNDFQKGDIAEGYSVSREKKESFPLTVTSAQKNPTAFYLCASAQGLGGNTIYFGEGSWLTVV.

Note on this clone: The CDR3 end is not reached by the read, which stops 3 residues before it; the germline J gene fills it in. This rearrangement joins TRBV5-1 to TRBJ2-5; 9 bases match TRBD1. Germline-derived CDR1 and CDR2 are SGHRS and YFSETQ. This CDR3 has 16 amino acids. The part of the CDR3 DNA that was read is TGCGCCAGCAGCCGAACCCCACAGGGGGCCACAGATACC. It yields the protein CASSRTPQGATDT. The whole CDR3 reads CASSRTPQGATDTQYF.

About this clone itself: Germline and junction disagree at one end, which may indicate a read error. The sequenced fragment ends 3 residues before the CDR3 boundary, so the rest is inferred from the germline J gene. The sample holds other DNA sequences that translate to the same CDR3. This rearrangement joins TRBV2 to TRBJ1-3; D gene unclear. The CDR3 length is 16 residues. Germline V gene sequence: CDR1 SNHLY, CDR2 FYNNEI. Incomplete CDR3 DNA: TGTGCCAGCAGTGAAGGACTCAAGAGCTCTGGAAACACG. Translating it yields CASSEGLKSSGNT. The whole CDR3 protein reads CASSEGLKSSGNTIYF.

Notes on this clone: The read ends 3 residues before the CDR3 terminus; that terminus is restored from the germline J gene. The genes are TRBV19 and TRBJ2-3; TRBD2 matches at 7 bases. The V gene's germline CDR1 is LNHDA and CDR2 SQIVND (reference sequence). The CDR3 is 14 amino acids. The CDR3 sequence: CASMGGGYEETQYF. The CDR3 bases that were read are TGTGCCAGTATGGGGGGAGGGTACGAAGAGACG. Based on the CDR3 plus reference TRBV19 and TRBJ2-3, the full variable domain is DGGITQSPKYLFRKEGQNVTLSCEQNLNHDAMYWYRQDPGQGLRLIYYSQIVNDFQKGDIAEGYSVSREKKESFPLTVTSAQKNPTAFYLCASMGGGYEETQYFGPGTRLTVL.

CDR3 amino acids: CASSLGTGVNNEQFF. The CDR3 DNA, read in part, is TGTGCCAGCAGCTTGGGGACAGGGGTTAACAATGAG. The rearrangement uses TRBV5-8 and TRBJ2-1; 9 positions match TRBD1. The DNA ends 3 residues before the CDR3 does, and the rest of the CDR3 is filled in from the germline J gene. Trimming at V came to 0 bases and at J to 5 bases, leaving 3 bases not matched to a gene. Germline CDR1 reads SGHTS; CDR2 reads YDEGEE. The CDR3 runs 15 residues.

On this clone: The CDR3 end falls 3 residues outside the read, so it is completed with the germline J gene. J is TRBJ1-2 and V is TRBV19; D ambiguous. Germline CDR1 LNHDA, CDR2 SQIVND (reference sequence). The CDR3 runs to 16 residues. The part of the CDR3 DNA that was read is TGTGCCAGTAGTATAGAACACCAGCGGGTGTTGGATGAC. Its translation is CASSIEHQRVLDD. The entire CDR3 sequence reads CASSIEHQRVLDDYTF.

For this clone: The read halts 3 residues ahead of the CDR3 end, with the missing end drawn from the germline J gene. The J gene is TRBJ2-1, the V gene TRBV7-3; D perhaps matches TRBD2 (6 bases). This CDR3 is 15 amino acids long. The V gene's germline CDR1 is SGHTA and CDR2 FQGTGA. Between the trimmed V and J ends, which lost 5 bases and 6 bases, there was a span of 17 bases. The part of the CDR3 DNA that was read is TGTGCCAGCAGCCTCCGCAGCGGGCTTGGCAATGAG. Protein: CASSLRSGLGNE. From start to end, the CDR3 is CASSLRSGLGNEQFF. Using reference TRBV7-3 and TRBJ2-1 for the parts outside the CDR3, the full variable domain is GAGVSQTPSNKVTEKGKYVELRCDPISGHTALYWYRQSLGQGPEFLIYFQGTGAADDSGLPNDRFFAVRPEGSVSTLKIQRTERGDSAVYLCASSLRSGLGNEQFFGPGTRLTVL.

In regard to this clone: The missing CDR3 end, 3 residues past where the read stops, is filled in from the germline J gene. This sequence joins TRBV7-2 and TRBJ2-3, with 9 positions matching TRBD2. Germline assignment: CDR1 SGHTA and CDR2 FQGNSA. The CDR3 runs to 12 residues. CDR3 DNA, as far as it was read: TGTGCCAGCAGTTTTAGCGGGGGTGCG. Residues: CASSFSGGA. The CDR3 in full is CASSFSGGAQYF.

Of note for this clone: The DNA ends 3 residues before the CDR3 does, and the rest of the CDR3 is filled in from the germline J gene. This chain uses TRBV2 with TRBJ2-3; 14 nucleotides line up with TRBD2. V lost 5 bases and J lost 5; bases outside the gene matches: 3. The CDR3 extends over 15 amino acids. Germline V lookup: CDR1 SNHLY, CDR2 FYNNEI. The covered CDR3 bases are TGTGCCAGCAGTACTGGGACTAGCGGGGGAGATACG. Protein product: CASSTGTSGGDT. The CDR3 in its entirety is CASSTGTSGGDTQYF.

Note on this clone: The read ends 3 residues shy of where the CDR3 ends; the end is completed using the germline J gene. This chain uses TRBV6-1 with TRBJ1-2, with 7 bases identical to TRBD1. The CDR3 runs to 13 residues. Germline lookup yields CDR1 MNHNS and CDR2 SASEGT. Trimming at V came to 2 bases and at J to 5 bases, leaving 2 bases not matched to a gene. The covered CDR3 bases are TGTGCCAGCAGTGAATCGACAGGGTATGGC. Translating gives CASSESTGYG. The full CDR3 reads CASSESTGYGYTF.

In regard to this clone: The DNA ends 3 residues before the CDR3 does, and the rest of the CDR3 is filled in from the germline J gene. The V and J genes are TRBV6-1 and TRBJ2-7, with 8 bases lining up with TRBD1. CDR3 length equals 14 residues. With V trimmed by 0 bases and J by 3 bases, 1 base remained unmatched. Per the germline V gene, CDR1 is MNHNS and CDR2 is SASEGT. The chain's CDR3 is CASSEAGTGYEQYF. Partial CDR3 DNA: TGTGCCAGCAGTGAAGCTGGGACAGGCTACGAG.

Worth noting for this clone: The CDR3 end lies 3 residues beyond the end of the read and is filled in from the germline J gene. The rearrangement joins TRBV11-3 to TRBJ1-2; 8 bases are shared with TRBD1. With V trimmed by 5 bases and J by 1 base, 6 bases remained unmatched. This CDR3 comprises 15 residues. The germline gives CDR1 SGHNT, CDR2 YENEEA. The CDR3 bases that were read are TGTGCCAGCAGCGCCCGGACAGGGAGTAACTATGGC. Translating it yields CASSARTGSNYG. The whole CDR3 sequence is CASSARTGSNYGYTF.

The sequenced CDR3 bases are TGTGCCAGTAGTATTACGGGGGGGTTTAAGCCC. Residues: CASSITGGFKP. The entire CDR3 protein reads CASSITGGFKPQHF. The V and J genes are TRBV19 and TRBJ1-5; D possibly corresponds to TRBD1 (5 bases). The read falls 3 residues short of the CDR3 end, and the missing part is taken from the germline J gene. The V gene lost 3 bases and the J gene lost 8 bases, with 14 bases spanning the gap. CDR3 length: 14 amino acids. The germline gives CDR1 LNHDA, CDR2 SQIVND (reference sequence).

Notes on this clone: Coverage ceases 3 residues before the CDR3 finishes, and the germline J gene fills in the end. The J gene is TRBJ1-1, the V gene TRBV5-1, with TRBD1 identical over 7 bases. V trimming: 4 bases; J trimming: 1 base; junction bases outside the gene matches: 7. CDR3 length: 15 residues. Germline V gene lookup returns CDR1 SGHRS and CDR2 YFSETQ. The covered CDR3 bases are TGCGCCAGCAGCACCCAGACAGGGCAGAACACTGAA. Translated, it gives CASSTQTGQNTE. Given in full, the CDR3 is CASSTQTGQNTEAFF.

Regarding this clone: The CDR3 end falls 3 residues outside the read, so it is completed with the germline J gene. The chain uses TRBV11-2 and TRBJ2-6; D unresolved. Per the germline V gene, CDR1 is SGHAT and CDR2 is FQNNGV. Trimming shortened V by 1 base and J by 4 bases, and 2 bases separated the two germline ends. The CDR3 is 13 amino acids. The CDR3 loop reads CASSLAGANVLTF. The CDR3 bases that were read are TGTGCCAGCAGCTTAGCGGGGGCCAACGTC.

Worth noting for this clone: The CDR3 is cut off 3 residues early in the read; its end comes from the germline J gene. The J gene is TRBJ2-5, the V gene TRBV20-1, with D unresolved. Trimming stripped 0 bases from V and 4 bases from J, with 12 bases between. CDR3 length: 14 amino acids. Germline-derived CDR1 and CDR2 are DFQATT and SNEGSKA (reference sequence). The CDR3 sequence is CSAREGFSVETQYF. The covered CDR3 bases are TGCAGTGCTAGAGAGGGTTTCAGCGTAGAGACC.

As to this clone: The read stops 3 residues short of the end of the CDR3; the missing end is completed from the germline J gene. The chain employs TRBV5-6 and TRBJ2-7; TRBD1 matches at 7 bases. There are 15 residues in the CDR3. Germline CDR1 is SGHDT and CDR2 is YYEEEE. J gave up 5 bases and V 4 bases, and 12 bases lay outside the gene matches. The sequenced part of the CDR3 DNA is TGTGCCAGCAGCCTCACCGGGACAGCAAGGCACGAG. The encoded protein is CASSLTGTARHE. The complete CDR3 protein is CASSLTGTARHEQYF.

CDR3 loop: CASSPREVQETQYF. The sequenced part of the CDR3 DNA is TGTGCCAGCTCACCGCGGGAGGTCCAAGAGACC. V and J are TRBV18 and TRBJ2-5, with 8 positions matching TRBD2. The CDR3 end lies 3 residues beyond the end of the read and is filled in from the germline J gene. Germline V gives CDR1 KGHSH, CDR2 LQKENI. V shed 3 bases, J shed 1 base, and the junction held 1 base outside the gene matches. The CDR3 extends over 14 amino acids. The full variable domain, with the rest looked up from reference TRBV18 and TRBJ2-5, is NAGVMQNPRHLVRRRGQEARLRCSPMKGHSHVYWYRQLPEEGLKFMVYLQKENIIDESGMPKERFSAEFPKEGPSILRIQQVVRGDSAAYFCASSPREVQETQYFGPGTRLLVL.

About this clone: The read stops 3 residues short of the end of the CDR3; the missing end is completed from the germline J gene. This sequence joins TRBV6-2 or TRBV6-3 and TRBJ1-2; D perhaps matches TRBD1 (5 bases). The germline CDR1 and CDR2 sequences are MNHEY and SVGEGT. The CDR3 contains 12 residues. V lost 8 bases, J lost 0 bases, and 7 bases lay in between. CDR3 bases read: TGTGCCAGCCAGGACACTAACTATGGC. Its protein is CASQDTNYG. In full, the CDR3 reads CASQDTNYGYTF.